One and the same sample provided the 13 T cell receptor beta chains below, sequenced in a study of neoadjuvant anti-PD-1 for oral cavity cancer. Some clones are missing from TCRdb's copy, which holds only in-frame ones; the method was immunoSEQ multiplex PCR. Of 11,000 to 15,000 clones listed, roughly 70% are singletons. Time point denoted: after neoadjuvant nivolumab, at surgical resection. The sample was PBMCs, taken after nivolumab (anti-PD-1) treatment. The receptors shown here come from a person between 40 and 80 years old with oral cavity squamous cell carcinoma.

This chain uses TRBV6-1 with TRBJ1-2; no reliable D call. This CDR3 contains 11 residues. V lost 6 bases to trimming and J lost 7 bases, with 9 bases between them. Germline CDR1 MNHNS, CDR2 SASEGT. CDR3 nucleotides: TGTGCCAGCAGGATTAGGGCTGGCTACACCTTC. Amino acid sequence: CASRIRAGYTF.

The J gene is TRBJ2-7, the V gene TRBV11-2; TRBD1 is a possible D gene (6 bases). V dropped 5 bases and J dropped 3 bases, with 20 bases sitting between them. Germline V CDR1 and CDR2: SGHAT, FQNNGV. The CDR3 has 16 amino acids. The CDR3 nucleotides are TGTGCCAGCAGCGATAAATTCCGGGACATTCTCTACGAGCAGTACTTC. It translates to CASSDKFRDILYEQYF.

This clone has only a few counts. This sequence joins TRBV18 and TRBJ1-1, with unresolved D. The V and J ends lost 1 base and 8 bases respectively, with 14 bases between them. From germline, CDR1 is KGHSH and CDR2 LQKENI. CDR3 length: 14 residues. The CDR3 spells CASSPRSGIVEAFF. In nucleotides, the CDR3 is TGTGCCAGCTCACCACGGTCCGGGATAGTAGAAGCTTTCTTT.

The chain couples TRBV28 to TRBJ2-7; D possibly corresponds to TRBD1 (6 bases). V shed 5 bases and J shed 4 bases, with 21 bases lying between them. Germline V gene sequence: CDR1 MDHEN, CDR2 SYDVKM. The length of the CDR3 is 16 residues. CDR3 DNA: TGTGCCAGCAGTCCCTCGTCACACAGGACAGTATACGAGCAGTACTTC. Residues: CASSPSSHRTVYEQYF.

The V and J genes are TRBV6-1 and TRBJ2-1, with 10 bases aligning to TRBD2. This CDR3 region has 16 residues. In germline, CDR1 is MNHNS, CDR2 SASEGT. V lost 6 bases to trimming and J lost 8 bases; unmatched junction nucleotides: 13. This chain's CDR3 is CASREFPPLAGDEQFF. In DNA, the CDR3 is TGTGCCAGCAGGGAATTCCCGCCTCTAGCGGGAGATGAGCAGTTCTTC.

This rearrangement joins TRBV5-1 to TRBJ2-2, with TRBD1 matching over 11 bases. The V gene end was trimmed by 4 bases and the J gene end by 4 bases; junction bases not matched to a gene: 6. Germline V CDR1 and CDR2: SGHRS, YFSETQ. The CDR3 is 16 residues long. The CDR3 is CASSHRTGGGTGELFF. CDR3 in DNA: TGCGCCAGCAGCCACCGGACAGGGGGCGGCACCGGGGAGCTGTTTTTT.

The V and J genes are TRBV5-4 and TRBJ2-4; D remains ambiguous. V was clipped by 0 bases and J by 0 bases, with 7 bases between them. CDR1 SGHNT and CDR2 YYREEE come from the germline V gene (reference sequence). The CDR3 length is 15 residues. CDR3 nucleotides: TGTGCCAGCAGCTTGGACAGCTTAGCCAAAAACATTCAGTACTTC. It codes for CASSLDSLAKNIQYF. Supplemented by reference TRBV5-4 and TRBJ2-4, the full variable domain reads ETGVTQSPTHLIKTRGQQVTLRCSSQSGHNTVSWYQQALGQGPQFIFQYYREEENGRGNFPPRFSGLQFPNYSSELNVNALELDDSALYLCASSLDSLAKNIQYFGAGTRLSVL.

The V gene is TRBV10-3, the J gene TRBJ2-3, with D perhaps assigned TRBD1 or TRBD2 (6 bases each). Germline CDR1 is ENHRY and CDR2 is SYGVKD. The V and J ends lost 6 bases and 1 base respectively, with 11 bases between them. The CDR3 contains 14 residues. CDR3 DNA: TGTGCCATCAGAGGGGGGAGTGGCACAGATACGCAGTATTTT. Its translation is CAIRGGSGTDTQYF.

The chain recombines TRBV28 with TRBJ2-2; either TRBD1 or TRBD2 may fit D (5 bases each). Germline V gene data show CDR1 as MDHEN and CDR2 as SYDVKM. The V gene lost 6 bases and the J gene lost 6 bases, with 11 bases spanning the gap. This CDR3 region has 13 residues. For the CDR3, the DNA is TGTGCCAGCAGGAGGGGCCGCGCCGGGGAGCTGTTTTTT. Protein product: CASRRGRAGELFF.

V is TRBV19 and J is TRBJ1-2; 8 bases map to TRBD1. In germline, CDR1 is LNHDA, CDR2 SQIVND (reference sequence). The CDR3 runs to 13 residues. V was pared by 8 bases and J by 1 base, with 3 bases of the junction left unmatched. CDR3 sequence: CASRTGLNYGYTF. For the CDR3, the DNA is TGTGCCAGTCGGACAGGGCTTAACTATGGCTACACCTTC.

V and J are TRBV25-1 and TRBJ2-1, with 9 bases identical to TRBD2. The CDR3 is 17 residues long. Germline values: CDR1 MGHDK, CDR2 SYGVNS. Losses at the gene ends were 2 bases for V and 3 bases for J; bases not matched to a gene: 8. As DNA, the CDR3 is TGTGCCAGCAGTGAAAGTGTGAGAGCGGGGGGCTACAATGAGCAGTTCTTC. It specifies CASSESVRAGGYNEQFF.

A single count supports this clone. The chain couples TRBV5-1 to TRBJ2-1; no definite D call. Germline values: CDR1 SGHRS, CDR2 YFSETQ. The CDR3 has 12 residues. V was trimmed by 0 bases and J by 10 bases, leaving 8 bases between them. Written as DNA, the CDR3 is TGCGCCAGCAGCTTGGCGCTCGGGGAGCAGTTCTTC. It encodes CASSLALGEQFF.

V is TRBV7-2 and J is TRBJ2-4, with D possibly being TRBD1 (6 bases). Germline CDR1 reads SGHTA; CDR2 reads FQGNSA. This CDR3 has 18 amino acids. V shed 1 base and J shed 0 bases, with 16 bases lying between them. The CDR3 DNA reads TGTGCCAGCAGCTTAGAGGGGGTGGTGCTTTTAGCCAAAAACATTCAGTACTTC. This gives the protein CASSLEGVVLLAKNIQYF.